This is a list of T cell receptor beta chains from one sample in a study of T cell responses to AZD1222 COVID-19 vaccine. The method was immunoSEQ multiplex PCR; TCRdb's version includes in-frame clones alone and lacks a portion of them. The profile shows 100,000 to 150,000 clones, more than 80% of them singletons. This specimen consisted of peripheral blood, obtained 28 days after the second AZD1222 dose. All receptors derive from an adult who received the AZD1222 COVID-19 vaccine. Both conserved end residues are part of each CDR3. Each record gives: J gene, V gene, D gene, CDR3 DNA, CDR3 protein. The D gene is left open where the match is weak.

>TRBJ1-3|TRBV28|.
TGTGCCAGCAGTTTAATCCCGCGAGCTGGAAACACCATATATTTT
CASSLIPRAGNTIYF
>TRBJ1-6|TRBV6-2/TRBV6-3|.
TGTGCCAGCAGCCTCACAAGGGATAATTCACCCCTCCACTTT
CASSLTRDNSPLHF
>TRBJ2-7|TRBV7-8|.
TGTGCCAGCAGCCGAACTAGTTTCTCCTACGAGCAGTACTTC
CASSRTSFSYEQYF
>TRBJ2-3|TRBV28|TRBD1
TGTGCCAGCAGCCGACAGGGGACTAGCACAGATACGCAGTATTTT
CASSRQGTSTDTQYF
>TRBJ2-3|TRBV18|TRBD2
TGTGCCAGCTCACCATTGACTAGCGGGGGGGATACGCAGTATTTT
CASSPLTSGGDTQYF
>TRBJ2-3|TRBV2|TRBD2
TGTGCCAGCAGTTTAGGACTAGCAGCAGATACGCAGTATTTT
CASSLGLAADTQYF
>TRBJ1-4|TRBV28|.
TGTGCCAGCAGTTTGGGGGGGAGACATGAAAAACTGTTTTTT
CASSLGGRHEKLFF
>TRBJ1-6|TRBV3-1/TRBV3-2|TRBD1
TGTGCCAGCAGCCAGGGACAGGGTTCTTCACCCCTCCACTTT
CASSQGQGSSPLHF
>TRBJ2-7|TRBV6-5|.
TGTGCCAGCACTGGGTGGGACCCCTACGAGCAGTACTTC
CASTGWDPYEQYF
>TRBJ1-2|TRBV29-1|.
TGCAGCGTTGTGGGGTCGGTGGTCGGCTACACCTTC
CSVVGSVVGYTF
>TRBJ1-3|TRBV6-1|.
TGTGCCAGCAGTGAAGTTAACAGGGCCTCTGGAAACACCATATATTTT
CASSEVNRASGNTIYF
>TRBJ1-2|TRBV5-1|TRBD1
TGCGCCAGCAGATTTGGGACAGGGATCGGCGGCTACACCTTC
CASRFGTGIGGYTF
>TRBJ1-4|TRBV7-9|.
TGTGCCAGCAGCTCAAACACCGGAGATGAAAAACTGTTTTTT
CASSSNTGDEKLFF
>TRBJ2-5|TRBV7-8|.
TGTGCCAGCAGTCTTTGGGCCCAAGAGACCCAGTACTTC
CASSLWAQETQYF
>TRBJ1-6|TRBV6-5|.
TGTGCCAGCAGCGCAGGGACTTTCCAACGGCCCCTCCACTTT
CASSAGTFQRPLHF
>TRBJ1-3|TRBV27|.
TGTGCCAGCAAACTACAGAGCTCTGGAAACACCATATATTTT
CASKLQSSGNTIYF
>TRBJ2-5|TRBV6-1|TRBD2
TGTGCCAGCAGTGAACAGGGGACTAGCGGAATATTAGAGACCCAGTACTTC
CASSEQGTSGILETQYF
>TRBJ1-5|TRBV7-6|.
TGTGCCAGCACCATTGGGGCAGGGAGTCAGCCCCAGCATTTT
CASTIGAGSQPQHF
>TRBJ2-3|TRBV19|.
TGTGCCAGTACCACGACAGAACAGACAGATACGCAGTATTTT
CASTTTEQTDTQYF
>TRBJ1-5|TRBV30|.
TGTGCCTGGAGCACAGCTACCAATCAGCCCCAGCATTTT
CAWSTATNQPQHF
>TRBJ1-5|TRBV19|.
TGTGCCAGTAGTGTAGATGAAAACCCTAGCAATCAGCCCCAGCATTTT
CASSVDENPSNQPQHF
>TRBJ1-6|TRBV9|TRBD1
TGTGCCAGCAGCCCGGGACAGGAGAATTCACCCCTCCACTTT
CASSPGQENSPLHF
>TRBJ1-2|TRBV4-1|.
TGCGCCAGCAGCCAACTACAGAGAGGGGGTCATGGCTACACCTTC
CASSQLQRGGHGYTF